This entry lists 11 T cell receptor beta chains sequenced from one sample in a study of T cell responses to AZD1222 COVID-19 vaccine. Method: immunoSEQ multiplex PCR; TCRdb's copy keeps in-frame clones and lacks some. The sample consists of approximately 92,000 clones, over 80% of them appearing once. This sample comprised peripheral blood, obtained on day 0 of AZD1222 vaccination. These receptors were collected from an adult in good health.

The chain recombines TRBV5-1 with TRBJ1-2; a possible D gene is TRBD1 (6 bases). Trimming stripped 1 base from V and 3 bases from J, with 7 bases between. Germline V CDR1 and CDR2: SGHRS, YFSETQ. CDR3 length: 13 residues. Written as DNA, the CDR3 is TGCGCCAGCAGCTTGAGGACAGACTATGGCTACACCTTC. Its translation: CASSLRTDYGYTF.

The chain joins TRBV27 to TRBJ2-7, with 11 nucleotides matching TRBD2. From germline, CDR1 is MNHEY and CDR2 SMNVEV (reference sequence). The CDR3 runs to 15 residues. The V gene end was trimmed by 6 bases and the J gene end by 4 bases; junction bases not matched to a gene: 8. CDR3 sequence (DNA): TGTGCCAGCAGCTACGGACTAGCGGGTCCTTACGAGCAGTACTTC. It yields the protein CASSYGLAGPYEQYF.

V usage is TRBV11-2 and J usage is TRBJ2-7; TRBD1 matches 8 bases. V lost 6 bases, J lost 5 bases, and 6 bases stayed unmatched. CDR1 is SGHAT, CDR2 FQNNGV, per germline. This CDR3 has 13 amino acids. CDR3: CASRSSDRDEQYF. The CDR3 bases are TGTGCCAGCAGATCTTCGGACAGGGACGAGCAGTACTTC.

The V gene is TRBV14, the J gene TRBJ1-5; D might be TRBD1 (5 bases). This CDR3 contains 15 residues. Germline V lookup: CDR1 SGHDN, CDR2 FVKESK. V shed 6 bases and J shed 3 bases, with 15 bases lying between them. The CDR3 protein is CASRRGGPFNQPQHF. The DNA of the CDR3 is TGTGCCAGCAGAAGGGGCGGACCCTTCAATCAGCCCCAGCATTTT.

The chain carries TRBV7-6 and TRBJ2-7; D might be TRBD1 or TRBD2, each matching 6 bases. Germline-derived CDR1 and CDR2 are SGHVS and FNYEAQ. Trimming left V 6 bases short and J 2 bases short, with 17 bases between. This CDR3 is built from 15 residues. CDR3 in amino acids: CASRLAVGGTYEQYF. CDR3 nucleotides: TGTGCCAGCAGACTCGCGGTAGGGGGGACCTACGAGCAGTACTTC. The variable domain in full, completed from reference TRBV7-6 and TRBJ2-7, reads GAGVSQSPRYKVTKRGQDVALRCDPISGHVSLYWYRQALGQGPEFLTYFNYEAQQDKSGLPNDRFSAERPEGSISTLTIQRTEQRDSAMYRCASRLAVGGTYEQYFGPGTRLTVT.

The chain links TRBV29-1 to TRBJ1-1; maybe TRBD1 (6 bases). Germline lookup yields CDR1 SQVTM and CDR2 ANQGSEA. This CDR3 spans 13 amino acids. Trimming stripped 7 bases from V and 6 bases from J, with 18 bases between. The CDR3: CSGQTGSVSEAFF. The CDR3 region has the DNA TGCAGCGGACAGACAGGAAGCGTCTCTGAAGCTTTCTTT.

In its sample, this clone was seen a few times. CDR3 coding DNA: TGTGCCAGCAATAAAGGAGAGCAGTACTTC. It yields the protein CASNKGEQYF. This chain connects TRBV28 to TRBJ2-7; D is unclear. The CDR3 runs to 10 residues. Trimming pared 7 bases from V and 7 bases from J, leaving 8 bases between. Germline CDR1 MDHEN, CDR2 SYDVKM.

This clone appeared a single time. J is TRBJ1-3 and V is TRBV21-1; the table calls TRBD1, which could not be checked here. TRBV21-1 is labeled a pseudogene. CDR3 size: 17 residues. The CDR3 DNA sequence: TGTGCCAGCAGGGGGCCTCTCTGGAGTGGGGCTGGAAACACCATATATTTT. This codes for CASRGPLWSGAGNTIYF.

This CDR3 reads CASSLGDRYEQYF. CDR3 bases: TGTGCCAGCAGCTTAGGTGACCGATACGAGCAGTACTTC. This rearrangement joins TRBV7-9 to TRBJ2-7, with D unclear. This CDR3 spans 13 amino acids. Between the trimmed V and J ends, which lost 1 base and 4 bases, there was a span of 8 bases. Germline V gene sequence: CDR1 SEHNR, CDR2 FQNEAQ (reference sequence).

The chain uses TRBV3-1 (or the pseudogene TRBV3-2) and TRBJ2-1; 7 nucleotides match TRBD2. Germline lookup yields CDR1 LGHDT and CDR2 YNNKEL (reference sequence). Trimming at V came to 8 bases and at J to 7 bases, leaving 11 bases not matched to a gene. The CDR3 runs to 14 residues. The CDR3 sequence: CASLFTGGSNEQFF. CDR3 bases: TGTGCCAGCCTTTTTACCGGGGGGAGTAATGAGCAGTTCTTC.

This clone was recorded once. V usage is TRBV27 and J usage is TRBJ1-1; 8 bases map to TRBD1. Unmatched junction bases numbered 8, after V lost 3 bases and J lost 11 bases. The CDR3 length is 13 residues. The V gene's germline CDR1 is MNHEY and CDR2 SMNVEV (reference sequence). Here the CDR3 reads CASSFLGQGMAFF. Written as DNA, the CDR3 is TGTGCCAGCAGTTTTCTAGGACAGGGCATGGCTTTCTTT.